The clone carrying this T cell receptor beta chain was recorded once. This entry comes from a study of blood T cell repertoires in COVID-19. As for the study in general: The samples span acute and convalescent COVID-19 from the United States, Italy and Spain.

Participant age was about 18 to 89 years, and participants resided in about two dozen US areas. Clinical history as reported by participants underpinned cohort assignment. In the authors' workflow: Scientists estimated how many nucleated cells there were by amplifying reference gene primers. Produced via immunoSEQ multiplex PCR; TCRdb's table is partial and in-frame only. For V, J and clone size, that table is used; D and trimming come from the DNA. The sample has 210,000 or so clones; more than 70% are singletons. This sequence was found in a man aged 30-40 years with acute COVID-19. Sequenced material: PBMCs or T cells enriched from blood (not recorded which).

In DNA, the CDR3 is TGCGCCAGCAGCTCCGGGGAAGCGGGAGAGACCCAGTACTTC. Translating gives CASSSGEAGETQYF. This rearrangement joins TRBV5-1 to TRBJ2-5; the D gene is possibly TRBD2 (6 bases). Trimming took off 3 bases at V and 4 bases at J, with 13 bases between the two ends. CDR3 length equals 14 residues. Looked up from germline, CDR1 is SGHRS and CDR2 is YFSETQ.